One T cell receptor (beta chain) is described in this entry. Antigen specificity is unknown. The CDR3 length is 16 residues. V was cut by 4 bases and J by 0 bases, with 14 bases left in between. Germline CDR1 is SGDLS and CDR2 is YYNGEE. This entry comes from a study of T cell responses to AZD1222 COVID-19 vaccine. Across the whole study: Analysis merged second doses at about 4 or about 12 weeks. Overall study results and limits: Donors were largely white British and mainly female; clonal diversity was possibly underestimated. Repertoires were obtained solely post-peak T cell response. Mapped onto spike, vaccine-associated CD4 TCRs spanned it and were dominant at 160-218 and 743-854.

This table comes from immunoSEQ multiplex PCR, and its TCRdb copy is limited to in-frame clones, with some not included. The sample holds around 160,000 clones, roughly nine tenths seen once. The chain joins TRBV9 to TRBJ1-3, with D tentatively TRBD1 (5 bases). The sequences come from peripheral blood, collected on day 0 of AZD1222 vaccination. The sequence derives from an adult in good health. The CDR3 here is CASSPQDIPSGNTIYF. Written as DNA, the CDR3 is TGTGCCAGCAGCCCCCAGGACATCCCCTCTGGAAACACCATATATTTT.